This T cell receptor (beta chain) was sequenced in a study of T cell repertoires in cytomegalovirus infection. Looking at the study overall: Public TCR beta signatures marked donors with CMV infection and the matching HLA. Study observations and caveats: HLA-C-restricted TCR beta clonotypes specific for CMV led the ex vivo response. Cumulative public TCR beta family frequency identified carriers of CMV plus the relevant HLA.

This clonotype was picked up a small number of times. Its antigen is still unknown. TCRdb used MiXCR to reprocess the reads, holding one entry per CDR3 protein. The table has under 200,000 distinct CDR3 sequences, roughly 27% seen once; the top ten hold approximately 31%. The CDR3 totals 13 residues. V shed 5 bases, J shed 5 bases, and the junction held 3 bases outside the gene matches. This chain connects TRBV12-3 or TRBV12-4 to TRBJ1-2; 9 nucleotides line up with TRBD1. Sequencing was done on a sample of PBMCs. The sequence was obtained from a human donor in good health (CMV status not recorded). Some clones in this sample may be carry-over from other donors' samples. CDR3 sequence (DNA): TGTGCCAGCAGTCAGGGGACAGGGTATGGCTACACCTTC. It yields the protein CASSQGTGYGYTF.